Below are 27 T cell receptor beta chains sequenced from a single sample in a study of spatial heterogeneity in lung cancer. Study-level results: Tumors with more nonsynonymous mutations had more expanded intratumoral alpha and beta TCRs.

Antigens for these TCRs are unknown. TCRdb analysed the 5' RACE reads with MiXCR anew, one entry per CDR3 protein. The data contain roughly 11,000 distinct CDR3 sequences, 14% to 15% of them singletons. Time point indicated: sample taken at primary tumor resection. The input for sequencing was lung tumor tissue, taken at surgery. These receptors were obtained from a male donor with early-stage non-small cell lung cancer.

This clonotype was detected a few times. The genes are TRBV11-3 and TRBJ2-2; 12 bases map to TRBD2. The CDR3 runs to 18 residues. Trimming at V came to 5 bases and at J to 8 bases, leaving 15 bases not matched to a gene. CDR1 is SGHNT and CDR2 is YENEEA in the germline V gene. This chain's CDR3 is CASSPFPLTSGRGGELFF. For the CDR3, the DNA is TGTGCCAGCAGCCCCTTCCCGCTGACTAGCGGGAGAGGTGGGGAGCTGTTTTTT.

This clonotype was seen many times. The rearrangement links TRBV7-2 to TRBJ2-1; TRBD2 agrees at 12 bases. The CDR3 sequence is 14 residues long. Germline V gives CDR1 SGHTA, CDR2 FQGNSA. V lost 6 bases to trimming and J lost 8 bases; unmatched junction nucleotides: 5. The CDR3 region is CASRASGGAYEQFF. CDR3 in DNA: TGTGCCAGCAGAGCTAGCGGGGGGGCCTATGAGCAGTTCTTC.

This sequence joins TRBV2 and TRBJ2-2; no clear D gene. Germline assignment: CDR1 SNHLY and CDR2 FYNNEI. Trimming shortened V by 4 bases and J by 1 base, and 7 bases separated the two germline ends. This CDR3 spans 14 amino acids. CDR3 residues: CASSVDQNTGELFF. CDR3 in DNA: TGTGCCAGCAGTGTGGACCAGAACACCGGGGAGCTGTTTTTT.

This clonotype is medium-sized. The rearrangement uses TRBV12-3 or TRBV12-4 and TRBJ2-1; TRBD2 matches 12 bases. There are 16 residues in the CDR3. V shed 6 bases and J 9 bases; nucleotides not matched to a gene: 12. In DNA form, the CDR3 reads TGTGCCAGCAGCCCCCTTACTAGCGGGGGGCCAGGTGAGCAGTTCTTC. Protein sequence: CASSPLTSGGPGEQFF.

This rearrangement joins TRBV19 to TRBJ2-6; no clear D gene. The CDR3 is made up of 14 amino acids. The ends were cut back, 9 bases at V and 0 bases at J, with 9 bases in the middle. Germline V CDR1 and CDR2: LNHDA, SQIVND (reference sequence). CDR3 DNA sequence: TGTGCCAGCAATACACTCTCTGGGGCCAACGTCCTGACTTTC. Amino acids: CASNTLSGANVLTF.

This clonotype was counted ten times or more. This chain's CDR3 is CSARGAGGAKKAFF. The CDR3 bases are TGCAGTGCTAGAGGGGCAGGGGGTGCTAAAAAAGCTTTCTTT. The chain combines TRBV20-1 with TRBJ1-1; TRBD1 agrees at 7 bases. Losses at the gene ends were 1 base for V and 9 bases for J; bases not matched to a gene: 11. Germline CDR1 and CDR2: DFQATT and SNEGSKA (reference sequence). The CDR3 spans 14 residues.

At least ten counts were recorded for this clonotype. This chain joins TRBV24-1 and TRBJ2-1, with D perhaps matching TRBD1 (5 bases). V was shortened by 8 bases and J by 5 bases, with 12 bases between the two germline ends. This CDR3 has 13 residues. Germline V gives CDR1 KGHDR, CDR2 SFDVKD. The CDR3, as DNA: TGTGCCACCACCTCGACAGAACACAATGAGCAGTTCTTC. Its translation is CATTSTEHNEQFF.

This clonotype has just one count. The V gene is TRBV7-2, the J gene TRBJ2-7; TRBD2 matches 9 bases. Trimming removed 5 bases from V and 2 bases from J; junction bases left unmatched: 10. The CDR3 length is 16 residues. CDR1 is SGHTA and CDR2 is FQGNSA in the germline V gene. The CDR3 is CASSPRTSVTAYEQYF. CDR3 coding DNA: TGTGCCAGCAGCCCTAGGACTAGCGTCACAGCCTACGAGCAGTACTTC. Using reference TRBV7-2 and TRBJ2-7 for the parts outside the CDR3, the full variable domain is GAGVSQSPSNKVTEKGKDVELRCDPISGHTALYWYRQSLGQGLEFLIYFQGNSAPDKSGLPSDRFSAERTGGSVSTLTIQRTQQEDSAVYLCASSPRTSVTAYEQYFGPGTRLTVT.

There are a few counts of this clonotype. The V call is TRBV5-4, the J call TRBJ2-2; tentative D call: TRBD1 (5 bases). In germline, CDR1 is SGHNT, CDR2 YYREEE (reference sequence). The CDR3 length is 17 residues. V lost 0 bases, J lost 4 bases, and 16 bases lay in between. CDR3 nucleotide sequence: TGTGCCAGCAGCTTGGTCGTTAGAGGACACCTCACCGGGGAGCTGTTTTTT. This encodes CASSLVVRGHLTGELFF.

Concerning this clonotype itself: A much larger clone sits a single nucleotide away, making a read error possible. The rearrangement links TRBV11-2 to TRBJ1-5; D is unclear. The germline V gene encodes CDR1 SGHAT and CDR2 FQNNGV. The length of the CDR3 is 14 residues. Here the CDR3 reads CAGSRSDSNQPQHF. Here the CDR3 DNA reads TGTGCCGGCAGCCGATCCGATAGCAATCAGCCCCAGCATTTT. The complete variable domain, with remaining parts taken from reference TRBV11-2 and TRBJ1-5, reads EAGVAQSPRYKIIEKRQSVAFWCNPISGHATLYWYQQILGQGPKLLIQFQNNGVVDDSQLPKDRFSAERLKGVDSTLKIQPAKLEDSAVYLCAGSRSDSNQPQHFGDGTRLSIL.

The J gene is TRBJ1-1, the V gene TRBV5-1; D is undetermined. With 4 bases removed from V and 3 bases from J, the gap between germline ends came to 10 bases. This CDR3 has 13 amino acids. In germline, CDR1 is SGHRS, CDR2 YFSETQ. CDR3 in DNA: TGCGCCAGCAGCGCCGTCTCAGACACTGAAGCTTTCTTT. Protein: CASSAVSDTEAFF.

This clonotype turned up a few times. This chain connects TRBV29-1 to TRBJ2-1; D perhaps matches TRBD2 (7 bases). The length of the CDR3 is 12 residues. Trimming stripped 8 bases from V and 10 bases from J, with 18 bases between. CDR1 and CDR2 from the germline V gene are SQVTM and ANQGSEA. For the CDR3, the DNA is TGCAGCTCCGAGGGGGGGAGTGGGGAGCAGTTCTTC. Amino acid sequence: CSSEGGSGEQFF.

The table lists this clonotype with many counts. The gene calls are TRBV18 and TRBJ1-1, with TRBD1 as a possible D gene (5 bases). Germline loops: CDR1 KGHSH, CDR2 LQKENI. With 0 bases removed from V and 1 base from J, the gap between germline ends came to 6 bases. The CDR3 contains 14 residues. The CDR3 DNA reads TGTGCCAGCTCACCACCGGGGCGGAACACTGAAGCTTTCTTT. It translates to CASSPPGRNTEAFF.

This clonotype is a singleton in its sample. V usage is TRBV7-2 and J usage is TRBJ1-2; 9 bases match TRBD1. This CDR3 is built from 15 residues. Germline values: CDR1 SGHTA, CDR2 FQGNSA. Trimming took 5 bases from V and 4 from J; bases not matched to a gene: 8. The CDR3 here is CASSLRPGQGYGYTF. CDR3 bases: TGTGCCAGCAGCCTGAGACCGGGACAGGGCTATGGCTACACCTTC.

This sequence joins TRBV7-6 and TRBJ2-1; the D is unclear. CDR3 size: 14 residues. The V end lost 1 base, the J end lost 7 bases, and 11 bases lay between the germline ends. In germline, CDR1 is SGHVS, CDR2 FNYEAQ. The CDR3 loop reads CASSLVGSRNEQFF. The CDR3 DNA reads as TGTGCCAGCAGCTTAGTGGGTAGCCGGAATGAGCAGTTCTTC.

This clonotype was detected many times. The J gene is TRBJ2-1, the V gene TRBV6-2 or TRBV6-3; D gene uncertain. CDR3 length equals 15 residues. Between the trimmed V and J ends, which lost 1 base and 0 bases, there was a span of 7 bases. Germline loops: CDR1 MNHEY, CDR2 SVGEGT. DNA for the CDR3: TGTGCCAGCAGTTACTTGTTGAGCTCCTACAATGAGCAGTTCTTC. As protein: CASSYLLSSYNEQFF.

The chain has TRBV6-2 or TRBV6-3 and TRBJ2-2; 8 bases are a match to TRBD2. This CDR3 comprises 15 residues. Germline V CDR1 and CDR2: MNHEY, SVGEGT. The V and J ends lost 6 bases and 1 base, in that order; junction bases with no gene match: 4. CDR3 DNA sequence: TGTGCCAGCAGACGGACTAGCCTGAACACCGGGGAGCTGTTTTTT. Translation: CASRRTSLNTGELFF.

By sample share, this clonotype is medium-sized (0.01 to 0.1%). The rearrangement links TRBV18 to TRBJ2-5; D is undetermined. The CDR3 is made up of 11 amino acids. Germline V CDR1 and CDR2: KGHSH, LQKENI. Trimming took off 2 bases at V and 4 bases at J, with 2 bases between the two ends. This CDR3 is CASSPGETQYF. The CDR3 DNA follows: TGTGCCAGCTCACCAGGAGAGACCCAGTACTTC. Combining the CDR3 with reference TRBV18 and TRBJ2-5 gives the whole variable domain NAGVMQNPRHLVRRRGQEARLRCSPMKGHSHVYWYRQLPEEGLKFMVYLQKENIIDESGMPKERFSAEFPKEGPSILRIQQVVRGDSAAYFCASSPGETQYFGPGTRLLVL.

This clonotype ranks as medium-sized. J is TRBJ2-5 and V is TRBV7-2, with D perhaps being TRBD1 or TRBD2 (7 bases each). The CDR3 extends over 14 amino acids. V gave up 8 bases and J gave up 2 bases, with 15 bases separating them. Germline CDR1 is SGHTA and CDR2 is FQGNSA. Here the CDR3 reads CASQAGGAQETQYF. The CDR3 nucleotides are TGTGCCAGCCAGGCAGGGGGGGCACAAGAGACCCAGTACTTC.

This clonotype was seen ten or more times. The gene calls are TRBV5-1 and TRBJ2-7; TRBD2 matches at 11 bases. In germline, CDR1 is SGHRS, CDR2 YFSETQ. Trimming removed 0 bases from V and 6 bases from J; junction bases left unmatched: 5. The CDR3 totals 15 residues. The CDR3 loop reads CASSLEPTSGSEQYF. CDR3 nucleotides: TGCGCCAGCAGCTTGGAACCCACTAGCGGGAGCGAGCAGTACTTC.

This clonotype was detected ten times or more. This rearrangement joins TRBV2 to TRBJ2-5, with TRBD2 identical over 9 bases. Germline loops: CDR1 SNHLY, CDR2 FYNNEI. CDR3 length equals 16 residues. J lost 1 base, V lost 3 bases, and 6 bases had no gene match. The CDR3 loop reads CASSDVTSGLQETQYF. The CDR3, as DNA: TGTGCCAGCAGTGACGTGACTAGCGGCCTCCAAGAGACCCAGTACTTC.

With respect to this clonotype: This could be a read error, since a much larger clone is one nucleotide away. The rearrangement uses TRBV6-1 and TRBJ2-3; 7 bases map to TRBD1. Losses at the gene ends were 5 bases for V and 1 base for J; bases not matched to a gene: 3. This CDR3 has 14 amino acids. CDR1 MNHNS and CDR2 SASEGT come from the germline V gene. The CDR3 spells CASSPGQGTDTQYF. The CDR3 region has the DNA TGTGCCAGCAGTCCCGGACAGGGCACAGATACGCAGTATTTT.

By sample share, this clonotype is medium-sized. The CDR3 protein is CASSYRGTGELFF. The CDR3 DNA reads TGTGCCAGCAGTTATCGGGGGACCGGGGAGCTGTTTTTT. The chain is built from TRBV6-6 and TRBJ2-2; D might be TRBD2 (6 bases). CDR1 MNHNY and CDR2 SVGAGI come from the germline V gene (reference sequence). Trimming cost V 3 bases and J 5 bases, with 7 bases left between them. The CDR3 is made up of 13 amino acids.

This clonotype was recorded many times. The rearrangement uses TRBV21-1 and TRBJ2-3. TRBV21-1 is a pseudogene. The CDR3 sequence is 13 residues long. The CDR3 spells CASSDRPTDTQYF. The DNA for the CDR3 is TGTGCCAGCAGCGACCGACCCACAGATACGCAGTATTTT.

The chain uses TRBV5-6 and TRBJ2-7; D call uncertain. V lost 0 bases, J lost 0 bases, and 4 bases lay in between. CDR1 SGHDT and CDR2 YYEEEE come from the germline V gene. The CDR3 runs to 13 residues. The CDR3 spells CASSLVDSYEQYF. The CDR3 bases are TGTGCCAGCAGCTTGGTAGACTCCTACGAGCAGTACTTC. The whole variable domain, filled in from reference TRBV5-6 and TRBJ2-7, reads DAGVTQSPTHLIKTRGQQVTLRCSPKSGHDTVSWYQQALGQGPQFIFQYYEEEERQRGNFPDRFSGHQFPNYSSELNVNALLLGDSALYLCASSLVDSYEQYFGPGTRLTVT.

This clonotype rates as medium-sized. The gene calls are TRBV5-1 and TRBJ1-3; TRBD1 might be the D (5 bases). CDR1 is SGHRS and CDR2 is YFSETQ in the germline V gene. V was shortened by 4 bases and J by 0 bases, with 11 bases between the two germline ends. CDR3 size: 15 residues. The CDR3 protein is CASSAGTYSGNTIYF. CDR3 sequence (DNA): TGCGCCAGCAGCGCAGGGACGTACTCTGGAAACACCATATATTTT.

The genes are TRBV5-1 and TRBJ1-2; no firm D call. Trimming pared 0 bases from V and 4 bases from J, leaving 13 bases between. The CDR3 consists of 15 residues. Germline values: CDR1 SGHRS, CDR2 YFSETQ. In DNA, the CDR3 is TGCGCCAGCAGCTTGGGCCTAGGGTTGAGCTATGGCTACACCTTC. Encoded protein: CASSLGLGLSYGYTF.